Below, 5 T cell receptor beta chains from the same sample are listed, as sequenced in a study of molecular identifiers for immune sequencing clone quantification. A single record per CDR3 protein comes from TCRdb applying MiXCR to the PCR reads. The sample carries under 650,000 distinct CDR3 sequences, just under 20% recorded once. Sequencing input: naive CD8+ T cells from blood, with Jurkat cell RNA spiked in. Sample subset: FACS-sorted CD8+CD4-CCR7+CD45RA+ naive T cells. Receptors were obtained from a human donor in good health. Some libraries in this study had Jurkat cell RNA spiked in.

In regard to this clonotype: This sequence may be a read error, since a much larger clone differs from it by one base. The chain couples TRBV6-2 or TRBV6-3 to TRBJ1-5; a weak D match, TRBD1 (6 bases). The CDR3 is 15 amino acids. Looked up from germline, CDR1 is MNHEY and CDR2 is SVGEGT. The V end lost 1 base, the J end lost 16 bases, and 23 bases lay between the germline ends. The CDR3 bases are TGTGCCAGCAGTTACTTCCCCGCAGCTCAGGGGCCAGTCCATTTT. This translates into CASSYFPAAQGPVHF.

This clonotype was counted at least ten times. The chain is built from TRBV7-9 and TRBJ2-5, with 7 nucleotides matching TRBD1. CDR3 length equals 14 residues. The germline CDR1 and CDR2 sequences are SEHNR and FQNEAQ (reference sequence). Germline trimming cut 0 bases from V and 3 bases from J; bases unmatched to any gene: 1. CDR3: CASSLAGGKETQYF. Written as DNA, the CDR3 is TGTGCCAGCAGCTTAGCAGGGGGCAAAGAGACCCAGTACTTC.

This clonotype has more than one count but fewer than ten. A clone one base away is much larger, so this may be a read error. As DNA, the CDR3 is TGTGTCAGCAGTCGAACAGGAATCTCCTACGAGCAGTACTTC. Its protein is CVSSRTGISYEQYF. The V gene is TRBV6-5, the J gene TRBJ2-7; perhaps TRBD1 as D (5 bases). Germline V gene lookup returns CDR1 MNHEY and CDR2 SVGAGI. This CDR3 is built from 14 residues.

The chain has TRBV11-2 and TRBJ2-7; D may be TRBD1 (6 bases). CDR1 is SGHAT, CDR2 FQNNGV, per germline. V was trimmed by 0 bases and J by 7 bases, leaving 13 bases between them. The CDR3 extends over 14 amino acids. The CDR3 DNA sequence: TGTGCCAGCAGCTTAGATAGCAGGGGATGGGAGCAGTACTTC. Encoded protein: CASSLDSRGWEQYF.

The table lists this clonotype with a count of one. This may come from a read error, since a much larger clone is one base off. The CDR3 DNA follows: TGTGCCAGCACCCCGGACGGGGGAGGTGAAAAACTGTTTTTT. It yields the protein CASTPDGGGEKLFF. J is TRBJ1-4 and V is TRBV2, with a tentative D call TRBD1 (5 bases). The CDR3 runs 14 residues. The V end lost 7 bases, the J end lost 7 bases, and 16 bases lay between the germline ends. CDR1 and CDR2 (germline): SNHLY, FYNNEI.